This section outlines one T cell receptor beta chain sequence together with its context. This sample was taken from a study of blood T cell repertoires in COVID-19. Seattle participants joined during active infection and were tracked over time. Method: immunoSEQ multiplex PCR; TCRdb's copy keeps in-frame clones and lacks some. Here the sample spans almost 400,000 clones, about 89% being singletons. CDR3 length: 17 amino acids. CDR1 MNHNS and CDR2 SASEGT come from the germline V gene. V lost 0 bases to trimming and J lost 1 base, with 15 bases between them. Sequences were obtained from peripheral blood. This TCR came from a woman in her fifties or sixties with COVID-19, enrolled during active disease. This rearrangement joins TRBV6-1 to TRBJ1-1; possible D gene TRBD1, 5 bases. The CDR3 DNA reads TGTGCCAGCAGTGAAGCTTGGGGGGGGTTCGGGAACACTGAAGCTTTCTTT. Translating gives CASSEAWGGFGNTEAFF.